The 18 T cell receptor beta chains reported below all come from one sample, sequenced in a study of neurological immune-mediated disorders. One entry per CDR3 protein, called by TCRdb with MiXCR from the 5' RACE reads. Here the sample spans some 60,000 distinct CDR3 sequences, less than 4% being singletons. Material for sequencing was PBMCs. These receptors all stem from a woman in her forties or fifties with multiple sclerosis.

This clonotype was picked up many times. The genes are TRBV7-2 and TRBJ2-3; the D call may be TRBD1 or TRBD2 (5 bases each). The CDR3 is 14 amino acids. Trimming left V 1 base short and J 4 bases short, with 9 bases between. Germline CDR1 reads SGHTA; CDR2 reads FQGNSA. CDR3 region: CASSLERGADTQYF. The CDR3 DNA reads TGTGCCAGCAGCTTAGAGAGGGGCGCAGATACGCAGTATTTT.

This clonotype was found many times. The chain couples TRBV29-1 to TRBJ2-2; D is unclear. The germline gives CDR1 SQVTM, CDR2 ANQGSEA. With 3 bases removed from V and 0 bases from J, the gap between germline ends came to 5 bases. This CDR3 has 13 amino acids. The CDR3 region has the DNA TGCAGCGTTGACACAGCGAACACCGGGGAGCTGTTTTTT. Its protein product is CSVDTANTGELFF.

In regard to this clonotype: With a much larger clone just one base away, this may be a read error. J is TRBJ2-3 and V is TRBV7-9; D ambiguous. The CDR3 has 11 residues. The germline V gene encodes CDR1 SEHNR and CDR2 FQNEAQ (reference sequence). Written as DNA, the CDR3 is TGTGCCAGCAGATTAGCCGATACGCAGTATTTT. Its protein product is CASRLADTQYF.

This clonotype was counted ten times or more. This rearrangement joins TRBV29-1 to TRBJ2-7, with unresolved D. Deletions cut 3 bases from V and 0 bases from J, with 12 bases between. This CDR3 spans 14 amino acids. Germline values: CDR1 SQVTM, CDR2 ANQGSEA. The CDR3 is CSVEVAGSSYEQYF. In DNA form, the CDR3 reads TGCAGCGTTGAGGTGGCAGGTTCCTCCTACGAGCAGTACTTC.

This clonotype was observed many times. The chain is built from TRBV29-1 and TRBJ2-7, with D possibly matching TRBD2 (5 bases). With 4 bases removed from V and 0 bases from J, the gap between germline ends came to 7 bases. CDR3 length: 12 residues. Germline-derived CDR1 and CDR2 are SQVTM and ANQGSEA. The CDR3 DNA reads TGCAGCGTTGCACGGGGCTCCTACGAGCAGTACTTC. Its translation: CSVARGSYEQYF.

The V and J genes are TRBV20-1 and TRBJ2-2; tentatively, D is TRBD2 (7 bases). Trimming pared 1 base from V and 7 bases from J, leaving 13 bases between. Germline CDR1 reads DFQATT; CDR2 reads SNEGSKA (reference sequence). The CDR3 sequence is 14 residues long. DNA for the CDR3: TGCAGTGCTAGAGTTCGGGGGGCGAGCGGGGAGCTGTTTTTT. Encoded protein: CSARVRGASGELFF.

The genes are TRBV7-2 and TRBJ2-3; 10 nucleotides agree with TRBD2. Germline V lookup: CDR1 SGHTA, CDR2 FQGNSA. The CDR3 has 17 residues. The J segment lost 4 bases and the V segment lost 5 bases, leaving 12 bases of the junction unmatched. CDR3 sequence: CASSPQGGAGGPDTQYF. Here the CDR3 DNA reads TGTGCCAGCAGCCCCCAGGGCGGAGCGGGGGGGCCAGATACGCAGTATTTT.

This clonotype has at least ten counts. The chain links TRBV20-1 to TRBJ2-1; 7 bases line up with TRBD2. The V segment lost 6 bases and the J segment 7 bases; nucleotides outside the gene matches: 15. CDR1 is DFQATT and CDR2 is SNEGSKA in the germline V gene (reference sequence). The length of the CDR3 is 15 residues. CDR3 sequence (DNA): TGCAGTGCCTCTACCCCTAGGGAGGGCCTAAATGAGCAGTTCTTC. This gives the protein CSASTPREGLNEQFF.

This clonotype was seen many times. The chain recombines TRBV20-1 with TRBJ1-5, with D unclear. Germline-derived CDR1 and CDR2 are DFQATT and SNEGSKA (reference sequence). The CDR3 spans 15 residues. Trimming removed 6 bases at V and 0 bases at J, with 15 bases between. The CDR3 DNA reads as TGCAGTGCCAGCCGATCTGGCTATAGCAATCAGCCCCAGCATTTT. This encodes CSASRSGYSNQPQHF.

This clonotype was counted ten times or more. The chain employs TRBV9 and TRBJ1-2; tentative D call: TRBD1 (5 bases). Per germline, CDR1 SGDLS and CDR2 YYNGEE. V lost 0 bases and J 5 bases, leaving 14 bases between the germline ends. CDR3 length equals 15 residues. DNA of the CDR3: TGTGCCAGCAGCGTAGATGGGGGACGAGGATATGGCTACACCTTC. This translates into CASSVDGGRGYGYTF.

Ten or more counts support this clonotype. The V and J genes are TRBV7-3 and TRBJ2-1; 9 nucleotides line up with TRBD2. This CDR3 region has 15 residues. V gave up 8 bases and J gave up 9 bases; unmatched junction bases: 14. The germline V gene encodes CDR1 SGHTA and CDR2 FQGTGA. The DNA for the CDR3 is TGTGCCAGCCGCCTCGGGGCGGGAGGGCGGGGTGAGCAGTTCTTC. This encodes CASRLGAGGRGEQFF.

This clonotype was counted ten times or more. The V call is TRBV7-2, the J call TRBJ2-7; 11 bases align to TRBD2. Germline-derived CDR1 and CDR2 are SGHTA and FQGNSA. This CDR3 is built from 16 residues. J gave up 3 bases and V 4 bases, and 8 bases lay outside the gene matches. CDR3 bases: TGTGCCAGCAGCTCAGCAGCCGGGACTAGCGGCTACGAGCAGTACTTC. Protein: CASSSAAGTSGYEQYF.

To note about this clonotype: No conserved phenylalanine or tryptophan ends this CDR3, so it is likely a read error. V and J are TRBV2 and TRBJ1-1; 7 bases are a match to TRBD1. V dropped 7 bases and J dropped 3; count of bases not matched to a gene: 8. Germline-derived CDR1 and CDR2 are SNHLY and FYNNEI. CDR3 length: 14 residues. CDR3 amino acids: CASIADRRYTEAFN. The CDR3 nucleotides are TGTGCCAGCATAGCGGACAGGAGGTACACTGAAGCTTTCAAT.

This clonotype was observed once. A much larger clonotype is one base distant, so this may be a read error. CDR3 coding DNA: TGCAGTGCTAGAGGGGAAAGGGTGACTGAAGCTTTCTTT. Encoded protein: CSARGERVTEAFF. The chain is built from TRBV20-1 and TRBJ1-1; D is unclear. Between the trimmed V and J ends, which lost 1 base and 5 bases, there was a span of 11 bases. CDR1 DFQATT and CDR2 SNEGSKA come from the germline V gene (reference sequence). This CDR3 spans 13 amino acids.

This clonotype was detected many times. CDR3 DNA: TGTGCCAGCAGCTTGCGGACTAGCGGGAGGCTCGGTGAGCAGTTCTTC. Translation gives CASSLRTSGRLGEQFF. The genes are TRBV7-2 and TRBJ2-1; 14 bases agree with TRBD2. The CDR3 spans 16 residues. Trimming at V came to 3 bases and at J to 9 bases, leaving 7 bases not matched to a gene. Germline V gene sequence: CDR1 SGHTA, CDR2 FQGNSA.

This clonotype was picked up many times. The chain has TRBV10-3 and TRBJ2-1, with 10 bases lining up with TRBD2. This CDR3 spans 14 amino acids. Germline assignment: CDR1 ENHRY and CDR2 SYGVKD. The junction had 10 bases not matched to a gene; V was cut back by 9 bases and J by 8 bases. CDR3 DNA: TGTGCCATGAGAAGCGGGAGGGCGGGGGATGAGCAGTTCTTC. It yields the protein CAMRSGRAGDEQFF.

The chain employs TRBV29-1 and TRBJ1-2; 7 bases map to TRBD1. The germline gives CDR1 SQVTM, CDR2 ANQGSEA. The CDR3 extends over 21 amino acids. Losses at the gene ends were 5 bases for V and 2 bases for J; bases not matched to a gene: 29. The CDR3 protein is CSVPTVPFPMGQLAQNYGYTF. The CDR3 region has the DNA TGCAGCGTTCCCACCGTTCCCTTCCCAATGGGACAGCTGGCGCAAAACTATGGCTACACCTTC.

This clonotype was detected ten times or more. The V gene is TRBV7-2, the J gene TRBJ1-1; tentatively, D is TRBD1 (6 bases). The germline V and J ends were trimmed by 5 bases and 11 bases, with 18 bases remaining between them. The germline gives CDR1 SGHTA, CDR2 FQGNSA. CDR3 length equals 13 residues. The CDR3 DNA reads TGTGCCAGCAGCCCTACAAGATGGGGGGCTGCTTTCTTT. Its translation is CASSPTRWGAAFF.